This note documents a single TCR beta chain sequence. Libraries were prepared by immunoSEQ multiplex PCR; TCRdb keeps only in-frame clonotypes and omits some of them. The table shows millions of clones, with approximately 94% occurring only once. The entry originates in a study of shared clonotypes between healthy human individuals. V gave up 0 bases and J gave up 15 bases, with 18 bases separating them. Per germline, CDR1 SGHDN and CDR2 FVKESK. The CDR3 covers 14 residues. The V call is TRBV14, the J call TRBJ2-1; D perhaps matches TRBD1 (6 bases). This TCR was recovered from a man younger than 35 in good health. Sequenced sample: naive CD4+ T cells sorted from blood. The subset was: CD45RA+ positively selected. The CDR3 spells CASSQDLNRDKRFF. The CDR3 DNA reads TGTGCCAGCAGCCAAGACTTAAACCGGGACAAGCGGTTCTTC.